The clone carrying this T cell receptor (beta chain) came up a few times. Its target is unknown. This record comes from a study of beta chain features in type 1 diabetes. Study context: When patients were set against healthy donors, age, gender and cell yields were similar. The study, taken as a whole, reports: An over-representation of cells with high TCR expression could result from cDNA sequencing. Fewer junction insertions and more nucleotide deletions appeared in type 1 diabetes patients.

This CDR3 is built from 13 residues. V lost 4 bases and J lost 4; bases outside the gene matches: 2. Germline-derived CDR1 and CDR2 are SEHNR and FQNEAQ (reference sequence). Sequencing targeted expressed TCRB transcripts, as all isolated RNA had been reverse transcribed. Samples of naive, central memory and regulatory T cells yielded a mean of about 3.8 million reads. Sequenced by immunoSEQ multiplex PCR; TCRdb stores in-frame clones only, minus some. The sample has some 330,000 clones, more than 9.5% seen once. The sequencing sample was made of naive CD4+ T cells from blood. This receptor was identified in a woman in her twenties or thirties in good health. The chain employs TRBV7-9 and TRBJ1-2, with 8 positions matching TRBD1. The CDR3 protein is CASSSTGGYGYTF. The CDR3 DNA follows: TGTGCCAGCAGCTCCACAGGGGGCTATGGCTACACCTTC. The entire variable domain, with the rest obtained from reference TRBV7-9 and TRBJ1-2, is as follows: DTGVSQNPRHKITKRGQNVTFRCDPISEHNRLYWYRQTLGQGPEFLTYFQNEAQLEKSRLLSDRFSAERPKGSFSTLEIQRTEQGDSAMYLCASSSTGGYGYTFGSGTRLTVV.